This entry lists 20 T cell receptor beta chains sequenced from one sample in a study of cytomegalovirus exposure and HLA in healthy donors. The PCR made use of 60 Vbeta and 13 Jbeta primers. This table comes from immunoSEQ multiplex PCR, and its TCRdb copy is limited to in-frame clones, with some not included. The table has about 160,000 clones, approximately 75% seen once. Specimen: PBMCs. Source of these receptors: a man aged 50 or older in good health and CMV-seropositive.

This chain connects TRBV4-3 to TRBJ2-5, with D maybe TRBD2 (5 bases). The germline V gene has CDR1 LGHNA and CDR2 YSLEER. The germline V and J ends were trimmed by 0 bases and 5 bases, with 19 bases remaining between them. The CDR3 totals 17 residues. The CDR3 reads CASSQDGLGAVRETQYF. CDR3 nucleotide sequence: TGCGCCAGCAGCCAAGACGGCCTCGGAGCGGTCCGCGAGACCCAGTACTTC.

The V gene is TRBV29-1, the J gene TRBJ2-5, with D perhaps matching TRBD2 (6 bases). CDR3 size: 11 residues. CDR1 SQVTM and CDR2 ANQGSEA come from the germline V gene. Trimming cost V 7 bases and J 5 bases, with 11 bases left between them. The CDR3, as DNA: TGCAGCGCCCGGGGGTGGGAGACCCAGTACTTC. The encoded protein is CSARGWETQYF.

In its sample, this clone was seen a few times. The chain has TRBV5-4 and TRBJ1-6, with TRBD1 matching 7 bases. V gave up 0 bases and J gave up 5 bases; unmatched junction bases: 5. The CDR3 is made up of 16 amino acids. CDR1 SGHNT and CDR2 YYREEE come from the germline V gene (reference sequence). The CDR3 DNA is TGTGCCAGCAGCTTGGGTAGGGGGCTAAATAATTCACCCCTCCACTTT. It translates to CASSLGRGLNNSPLHF.

The rearrangement links TRBV19 to TRBJ2-7; D may be TRBD1 (5 bases). Germline assignment: CDR1 LNHDA and CDR2 SQIVND (reference sequence). V was shortened by 3 bases and J by 5 bases, with 14 bases between the two germline ends. The CDR3 covers 14 residues. CDR3 DNA: TGTGCCAGTAGTATCGACAGAGCTTCTAACGAGCAGTACTTC. Translation: CASSIDRASNEQYF. The full variable domain, its missing parts supplied by reference TRBV19 and TRBJ2-7, is DGGITQSPKYLFRKEGQNVTLSCEQNLNHDAMYWYRQDPGQGLRLIYYSQIVNDFQKGDIAEGYSVSREKKESFPLTVTSAQKNPTAFYLCASSIDRASNEQYFGPGTRLTVT.

The chain uses TRBV19 and TRBJ2-7, with TRBD1 matching over 7 bases. This CDR3 is built from 13 residues. CDR1 and CDR2 (germline): LNHDA, SQIVND (reference sequence). The V segment lost 4 bases and the J segment 2 bases; nucleotides outside the gene matches: 2. In DNA, the CDR3 is TGTGCCAGTAGTAAGCAGGGGGCCTACGAGCAGTACTTC. Translation gives CASSKQGAYEQYF.

In regard to this clone: Other DNA sequences within the sample encode an identical CDR3. The V and J genes are TRBV5-1 and TRBJ2-5, with a weak D call TRBD2 (5 bases). The V and J ends lost 0 bases and 1 base respectively, with 7 bases between them. The germline V gene has CDR1 SGHRS and CDR2 YFSETQ. The CDR3 spans 14 residues. The CDR3, as DNA: TGCGCCAGCAGCTTGGGCGCGGGCCAAGAGACCCAGTACTTC. As protein: CASSLGAGQETQYF.

DNA for the CDR3: TGTGCCAGCAGTGGTTCAAGGCAGGCGAACGAGCAGTACTTC. Protein product: CASSGSRQANEQYF. This chain joins TRBV6-1 and TRBJ2-7; no reliable D call. The CDR3 length is 14 residues. The V and J ends lost 4 bases and 5 bases respectively, with 15 bases between them. Germline CDR1 is MNHNS and CDR2 is SASEGT.

The chain is built from TRBV20-1 and TRBJ2-2; D is ambiguous. Trimming removed 6 bases at V and 5 bases at J, with 7 bases between. The CDR3 runs 11 residues. Germline V lookup: CDR1 DFQATT, CDR2 SNEGSKA (reference sequence). The CDR3 here is CSAAGTGELFF. The CDR3 DNA sequence: TGCAGTGCCGCCGGGACCGGGGAGCTGTTTTTT.

This chain uses TRBV2 with TRBJ2-6; D is uncertain. Germline V gives CDR1 SNHLY, CDR2 FYNNEI. There are 16 residues in the CDR3. Trimming removed 3 bases at V and 4 bases at J, with 13 bases between. The DNA for the CDR3 is TGTGCCAGCAGTGACAGACTGACCACCGGGGCCAACGTCCTGACTTTC. It is translated as CASSDRLTTGANVLTF. Complete variable domain (other parts from reference TRBV2 and TRBJ2-6): EPEVTQTPSHQVTQMGQEVILRCVPISNHLYFYWYRQILGQKVEFLVSFYNNEISEKSEIFDDQFSVERPDGSNFTLKIRSTKLEDSAMYFCASSDRLTTGANVLTFGAGSRLTVL.

The chain uses TRBV5-1 and TRBJ2-3; TRBD2 agrees at 8 bases. Germline-derived CDR1 and CDR2 are SGHRS and YFSETQ. The CDR3 is made up of 14 amino acids. The J segment lost 2 bases and the V segment lost 7 bases, leaving 6 bases of the junction unmatched. In nucleotides, the CDR3 is TGCGCCAGCGGAGCGGGGGAAAACACAGATACGCAGTATTTT. Amino acid sequence: CASGAGENTDTQYF.

CDR3 nucleotide sequence: TGTGCCAGCAGTCGGGAGATTAACTACGAGCAGTACTTC. It is translated as CASSREINYEQYF. The rearrangement links TRBV6-1 to TRBJ2-5; D may be TRBD2 (6 bases). The J call may be in error: the DNA end matches TRBJ2-7 better. CDR1 is MNHNS and CDR2 is SASEGT in the germline V gene. The CDR3 is made up of 13 amino acids.

The chain uses TRBV6-5 and TRBJ1-1, with 11 bases that match TRBD1. Germline V gene lookup returns CDR1 MNHEY and CDR2 SVGAGI. The CDR3 runs 13 residues. J gave up 9 bases and V 5 bases, and 5 bases lay outside the gene matches. In nucleotides, the CDR3 is TGTGCCAGCAGTGAAGGGGACAGGGGGAAAGCTTTCTTT. This translates into CASSEGDRGKAFF.

V usage is TRBV30 and J usage is TRBJ1-1; D is unresolved. The CDR3 extends over 13 amino acids. Germline V lookup: CDR1 GTSNPN, CDR2 SVGIG (reference sequence). Between the trimmed V and J ends, which lost 1 base and 0 bases, there was a span of 6 bases. The CDR3 region has the DNA TGTGCCTGGAGTGAACAGATGAACACTGAAGCTTTCTTT. Its protein product is CAWSEQMNTEAFF. Combining the CDR3 with reference TRBV30 and TRBJ1-1 gives the whole variable domain SQTIHQWPATLVQPVGSPLSLECTVEGTSNPNLYWYRQAAGRGLQLLFYSVGIGQISSEVPQNLSASRPQDRQFILSSKKLLLSDSGFYLCAWSEQMNTEAFFGQGTRLTVV.

This clone was seen only a few times. The genes are TRBV6-5 and TRBJ2-5; 10 bases are shared with TRBD1. The CDR3 is made up of 15 amino acids. V gave up 5 bases and J gave up 1 base; unmatched junction bases: 4. Germline CDR1 reads MNHEY; CDR2 reads SVGAGI. The CDR3 is CASSTRDRGQETQYF. Written as DNA, the CDR3 is TGTGCCAGCAGTACCCGGGACAGGGGCCAAGAGACCCAGTACTTC.

V usage is TRBV7-9 and J usage is TRBJ2-3; TRBD2 aligns across 8 bases. V gave up 2 bases and J gave up 6 bases; unmatched junction bases: 4. The CDR3 has 14 residues. The germline CDR1 and CDR2 sequences are SEHNR and FQNEAQ (reference sequence). The CDR3 reads CASSLFGGADTQYF. The DNA for the CDR3 is TGTGCCAGCAGCTTATTCGGGGGGGCCGATACGCAGTATTTT.

The chain recombines TRBV9 with TRBJ2-1, with unresolved D. V shed 0 bases and J shed 0 bases, with 10 bases lying between them. CDR1 and CDR2 from the germline V gene are SGDLS and YYNGEE. The CDR3 runs to 16 residues. CDR3: CASSVVSPRSYNEQFF. The CDR3 nucleotides are TGTGCCAGCAGCGTAGTCTCTCCCCGCTCCTACAATGAGCAGTTCTTC.

V gene TRBV5-4 combines with J gene TRBJ1-1; 7 nucleotides line up with TRBD1. CDR1 and CDR2 from the germline V gene are SGHNT and YYREEE (reference sequence). Losses at the gene ends were 4 bases for V and 4 bases for J; bases not matched to a gene: 7. This CDR3 is built from 14 residues. CDR3 loop: CASSVITGVTEAFF. DNA for the CDR3: TGTGCCAGCAGCGTCATTACAGGGGTCACTGAAGCTTTCTTT.

The chain joins TRBV9 to TRBJ2-1; TRBD1 might be the D (6 bases). Trimming shortened V by 3 bases and J by 5 bases, and 21 bases separated the two germline ends. The germline V gene has CDR1 SGDLS and CDR2 YYNGEE. The CDR3 sequence is 17 residues long. CDR3 coding DNA: TGTGCCAGCAGCGCGGGCCTAACACAGGGTTTTGACAATGAGCAGTTCTTC. Translated, it gives CASSAGLTQGFDNEQFF.

The chain couples TRBV4-3 to TRBJ2-5; D is perhaps TRBD1 (6 bases). Trimming took off 1 base at V and 7 bases at J, with 10 bases between the two ends. CDR3 size: 13 residues. CDR1 and CDR2 (germline): LGHNA, YSLEER. The CDR3 protein is CASSQGQGGTQYF. The CDR3 DNA sequence: TGCGCCAGCAGCCAAGGGCAAGGGGGGACCCAGTACTTC.

J is TRBJ1-5 and V is TRBV10-3, with 8 positions matching TRBD1. The germline gives CDR1 ENHRY, CDR2 SYGVKD. The length of the CDR3 is 14 residues. J was trimmed by 7 bases and V by 6 bases; bases with no gene match: 8. In DNA form, the CDR3 reads TGTGCCATCAGCCTGGACAGGGTAAAACAGCCCCAGCATTTT. Its protein product is CAISLDRVKQPQHF.